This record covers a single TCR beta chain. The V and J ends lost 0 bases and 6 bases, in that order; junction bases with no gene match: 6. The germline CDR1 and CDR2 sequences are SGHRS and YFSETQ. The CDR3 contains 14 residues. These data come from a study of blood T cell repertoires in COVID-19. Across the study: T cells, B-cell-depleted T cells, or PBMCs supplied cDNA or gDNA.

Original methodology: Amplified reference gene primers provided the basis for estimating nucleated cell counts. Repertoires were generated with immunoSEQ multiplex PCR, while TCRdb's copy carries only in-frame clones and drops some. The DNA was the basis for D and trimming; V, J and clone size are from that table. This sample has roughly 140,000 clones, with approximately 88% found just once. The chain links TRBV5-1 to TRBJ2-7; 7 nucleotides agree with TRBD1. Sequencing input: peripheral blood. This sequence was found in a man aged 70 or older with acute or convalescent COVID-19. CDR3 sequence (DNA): TGCGCCAGCAGCTTGGGAGGGACAGAGGGCGAGCAGTACTTC. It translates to CASSLGGTEGEQYF.